The rows below give T cell receptor beta chains drawn from one sample of a study of T cell repertoires in cytomegalovirus infection. TCRdb re-derived calls from the reads in MiXCR, one entry per CDR3 protein. Of about 230,000 distinct CDR3 sequences listed, roughly 20% are singletons. Sequencing used CD8+ T cells from PBMCs. These TCRs come from a human donor in good health (CMV status not recorded). Some clones in this sample may be carry-over from other donors' samples. The CDR3 runs from the conserved cysteine through the conserved F or W. D genes are given only for firm matches.

d_gene: TRBD1
v_gene: TRBV7-9
len: 14
j_gene: TRBJ2-1
CDR3aa: CASSSGTVNNEQFF

d_gene: .
v_gene: TRBV4-1
len: 14
j_gene: TRBJ2-7
CDR3aa: CASSLRDGPYEQYF

d_gene: .
v_gene: TRBV6-5
len: 14
j_gene: TRBJ2-7
CDR3aa: CASSYSPGSVEQYF

d_gene: TRBD1
v_gene: TRBV19
len: 15
j_gene: TRBJ1-5
CDR3aa: CASLLGTGGNQPQHF

d_gene: .
v_gene: TRBV2
len: 13
j_gene: TRBJ1-3
CDR3aa: CARSAKTPGTIYF

d_gene: .
v_gene: TRBV20-1
len: 15
j_gene: TRBJ2-1
CDR3aa: CSARAATFKWNEQFF

d_gene: .
v_gene: TRBV12-3/TRBV12-4
len: 15
j_gene: TRBJ2-7
CDR3aa: CASQTGLALPYEQYF

d_gene: .
v_gene: TRBV5-1
len: 12
j_gene: TRBJ2-7
CDR3aa: CASSLGRGEQYF

d_gene: .
v_gene: TRBV7-8
len: 14
j_gene: TRBJ2-5
CDR3aa: CASSLALGQETQYF

d_gene: .
v_gene: TRBV28
len: 15
j_gene: TRBJ2-2
CDR3aa: CASSAPRTNTGELFF

d_gene: TRBD1
v_gene: TRBV28
len: 14
j_gene: TRBJ2-4
CDR3aa: CASSRQGNRNIQYF

d_gene: .
v_gene: TRBV7-2
len: 15
j_gene: TRBJ2-7
CDR3aa: CASSLERFRIYEQYF

d_gene: .
v_gene: TRBV19
len: 15
j_gene: TRBJ2-2
CDR3aa: CASRGRVSGTGELFF

d_gene: .
v_gene: TRBV29-1
len: 14
j_gene: TRBJ2-3
CDR3aa: CSVEVPLSTDTQYF

d_gene: .
v_gene: TRBV7-9
len: 15
j_gene: TRBJ2-1
CDR3aa: CASSRLGGRDNEQFF